The following is a T cell receptor (beta chain) sequence with its context. Its target is unknown. The junction had 4 bases not matched to a gene; V was cut back by 7 bases and J by 5 bases. The CDR3 totals 13 residues. Generation of TCR beta libraries employed quantitative 5'-RACE incorporating molecular barcodes. A single record per CDR3 protein comes from TCRdb applying MiXCR to the 5' RACE reads. There are approximately 290,000 distinct CDR3 sequences in the sample; less than 25% occur only once, and roughly 3.6% lies in the top ten. The sample originates from a study of CD8 T cells in ankylosing spondylitis. Notes on the study in general: With a CD8+ phenotype, disease-linked clones were relatively rare in peripheral blood.

The sample consisted of blood, either unsorted or a sorted T cell fraction (not recorded which). The chain couples TRBV12-3 or TRBV12-4 to TRBJ1-1; TRBD1 aligns across 10 bases. The source of this sequence is a female donor with ankylosing spondylitis or in good health (not recorded which). The CDR3 here is CASTQGQGTEAFF. As DNA, the CDR3 is TGTGCCAGCACTCAGGGACAGGGGACTGAAGCTTTCTTT.